This TCR beta chain was found in a study of blood T cell repertoires in COVID-19. Authors' analysis steps: Scientists estimated how many nucleated cells there were by amplifying reference gene primers. The data were produced by immunoSEQ multiplex PCR, yet TCRdb's version contains in-frame clones alone and is incomplete. V, J and clone size derive from that table, while D and trimming were established from the DNA sequence. The sample includes about 200,000 clones, approximately 91% of them seen just once. The material sequenced was peripheral blood. The receptor comes from a young man with active or convalescent COVID-19.

CDR3 nucleotide sequence: TGTGCCAGCTCAAGACCGGGACTAGCGGGAGACAATGAGCAGTTCTTC. This codes for CASSRPGLAGDNEQFF. The chain links TRBV18 to TRBJ2-1; 14 bases match TRBD2. The CDR3 runs to 16 residues. CDR1 and CDR2 from the germline V gene are KGHSH and LQKENI. The ends lost 5 bases at V and 5 bases at J; junction bases unmatched: 5. Full variable domain (outside the CDR3, taken from reference TRBV18 and TRBJ2-1): NAGVMQNPRHLVRRRGQEARLRCSPMKGHSHVYWYRQLPEEGLKFMVYLQKENIIDESGMPKERFSAEFPKEGPSILRIQQVVRGDSAAYFCASSRPGLAGDNEQFFGPGTRLTVL.